One sample yielded the 8 T cell receptor beta chains listed below, sequenced in a study of graft-versus-host responses after intestinal transplantation. The assay was immunoSEQ multiplex PCR, and TCRdb's table has in-frame clones only and misses some. The data hold some 120,000 clones, with approximately 90% observed a single time. Their specific antigens are unknown. The source material was unstimulated CD4+ T cells sorted from spleen or lymph node cells, sampled before intestinal transplant. These receptors were collected from a human donor who received an intestinal transplant.

The CDR3 spells CASSLAVGEIAKNIQYF. CDR3 nucleotides: TGCGCCAGCAGCTTGGCTGTCGGAGAAATAGCCAAAAACATTCAGTACTTC. The chain joins TRBV5-1 to TRBJ2-4; D remains ambiguous. Trimming removed 0 bases at V and 0 bases at J, with 13 bases between. The CDR3 is made up of 17 amino acids. Germline assignment: CDR1 SGHRS and CDR2 YFSETQ.

The genes are TRBV19 and TRBJ1-1, with D tentatively TRBD1 (6 bases). The V gene lost 3 bases and the J gene lost 5 bases, with 19 bases spanning the gap. Germline assignment: CDR1 LNHDA and CDR2 SQIVND (reference sequence). The CDR3 runs 16 residues. CDR3 nucleotide sequence: TGTGCCAGTAGTATCCCACGGGGGGGGCTAGCAACTGAAGCTTTCTTT. Encoded protein: CASSIPRGGLATEAFF.

The V call is TRBV4-2, the J call TRBJ2-1, with 13 nucleotides matching TRBD2. Losses at the gene ends were 4 bases for V and 4 bases for J; bases not matched to a gene: 1. The V gene's germline CDR1 is LGHNA and CDR2 YNFKEQ. This CDR3 has 15 amino acids. CDR3 region: CASSPGLAGYNEQFF. CDR3 DNA sequence: TGTGCCAGCAGCCCGGGACTAGCGGGATACAATGAGCAGTTCTTC.

This clone occurred once. This chain uses TRBV6-1 with TRBJ2-3; tentatively, D is TRBD1 (5 bases). The CDR3 has 18 amino acids. V lost 0 bases and J 2 bases, leaving 18 bases between the germline ends. Germline loops: CDR1 MNHNS, CDR2 SASEGT. The CDR3 nucleotides read TGTGCCAGCAGTGAAGCCGGCGGTCAGGGTACGGTCACAGATACGCAGTATTTT. As protein: CASSEAGGQGTVTDTQYF.

V and J are TRBV19 and TRBJ1-2; 7 nucleotides line up with TRBD1. There are 13 residues in the CDR3. CDR1 and CDR2 from the germline V gene are LNHDA and SQIVND (reference sequence). The V segment lost 7 bases and the J segment 4 bases; nucleotides outside the gene matches: 6. The CDR3 DNA reads TGTGCCAGTATCGACAGGGCGGGCTATGGCTACACCTTC. This encodes CASIDRAGYGYTF.

The chain has TRBV15 and TRBJ2-2; 7 bases align to TRBD1. Germline-derived CDR1 and CDR2 are LNHNV and YYDKDF (reference sequence). The CDR3 has 17 amino acids. V was pared by 0 bases and J by 5 bases, with 9 bases of the junction left unmatched. CDR3 in DNA: TGTGCCACCAGCAGAGAAAGGGGGCACGGTATGACCGGGGAGCTGTTTTTT. Its translation: CATSRERGHGMTGELFF.

J is TRBJ2-7 and V is TRBV6-5; D not resolved. The length of the CDR3 is 12 residues. The V end was cut by 5 bases, the J end by 0 bases, with 5 bases between. Germline V gene sequence: CDR1 MNHEY, CDR2 SVGAGI. As DNA, the CDR3 is TGTGCCAGCAGTGGAAGCTCCTACGAGCAGTACTTC. Translated: CASSGSSYEQYF.

The rearrangement links TRBV6-1 to TRBJ2-3; either TRBD1 or TRBD2 may supply D (6 bases each). This CDR3 has 13 residues. With 8 bases removed from V and 4 bases from J, the gap between germline ends came to 13 bases. The germline gives CDR1 MNHNS, CDR2 SASEGT. The CDR3, as DNA: TGTGCCAGCGGGCACAGGGAGGCAGATACGCAGTATTTT. It codes for CASGHREADTQYF.